A selection of T cell receptor beta chains follows, all from one sample in a study of T cell responses to AZD1222 COVID-19 vaccine. The assay was immunoSEQ multiplex PCR, and TCRdb's table has in-frame clones only and misses some. Of around 140,000 clones in the sample, 85% to 90% are singletons; the top ten hold about 1.5%. The sample in question was peripheral blood, obtained on day 0 of AZD1222 vaccination. The receptors were gathered from an adult in good health. CDR3s include the opening cysteine and the closing phenylalanine or tryptophan. A D gene is named only where the DNA matches it firmly. Where a row states a size, it is once, few, many or the class of an expanded clone; other rows omit it.

>TRBV4-1|NA|NA|TRBJ2-7
TGCGCCAGCAGCCAAGTAGTGACCCTCTCCTACGAGCAGTACTTC
CASSQVVTLSYEQYF
>TRBV15|NA|NA|TRBJ2-1
TGTGCCACCAGGAGTCGAGACAGGCCACTCCATGAGCAGTTCTTC
CATRSRDRPLHEQFF
>TRBV27|NA|NA|TRBJ1-6
TGTGCCAGCAAGAGGGGGGACACCTATTCACCCCTCCACTTT
CASKRGDTYSPLHF
>TRBV28|NA|NA|TRBJ2-5
TGTGCCAGCAGTCCCCGGACCCCAGAGACCCAGTACTTC
CASSPRTPETQYF
>TRBV2|TRBD1|NA|TRBJ1-1
TGTGCCAGCACGAGACAGGGGAACACTGAAGCTTTCTTT
CASTRQGNTEAFF
>TRBV9|NA|NA|TRBJ1-4
TGTGCCAGCAGCCCGGAGCCAGGTTATCCAGAAAAACTGTTTTTT
CASSPEPGYPEKLFF
>TRBV7-3|TRBD2|NA|TRBJ2-1
TGTGCCAGCAGCTCCGGACTAGCGGGACCGTACAATGAGCAGTTCTTC
CASSSGLAGPYNEQFF
>TRBV6-5|NA|NA|TRBJ2-1
TGTGCCAGCAGTTCCCCTTACAATGAGCAGTTCTTC
CASSSPYNEQFF
>TRBV6-4|TRBD1|NA|TRBJ2-2
TGTGCCAGCAGTGGACAGGGCGACGGGGAGCTGTTTTTT
CASSGQGDGELFF
>TRBV3-1/TRBV3-2|TRBD1|NA|TRBJ2-3
TGTGCCAGCAGCCATGGGACAGGGGGCTATACGCAGTATTTT
CASSHGTGGYTQYF
>TRBV3-1/TRBV3-2|NA|NA|TRBJ2-7
TGTGCCAGCAGCCAAGCGCCCCTGGCATCCTACGAGCAGTACTTC
CASSQAPLASYEQYF
>TRBV6-5|TRBD2|NA|TRBJ2-1
TGTGCCAGCAGCTCGCAGCGGGGGAGCCACAATGAGCAGTTCTTC
CASSSQRGSHNEQFF
>TRBV4-1|TRBD1|few|TRBJ1-6
TGCGCCAGCAGCCAGTATGGGCAGGGACAGTGGGCATCACCCCTCCACTTT
CASSQYGQGQWASPLHF
>TRBV28|NA|once|TRBJ2-7
TGTGCCAGCAGTTTCCTAGGGGGAGAGCAGTACTTC
CASSFLGGEQYF
>TRBV18|NA|NA|TRBJ1-6
TGTGCCAGCTCACAACACGGGACATCTAATAATTCACCCCTCCACTTT
CASSQHGTSNNSPLHF
>TRBV6-5|NA|NA|TRBJ2-1
TGTGCCAGCGGATGGAATGAGCAGTTCTTC
CASGWNEQFF
>TRBV5-1|TRBD2|NA|TRBJ2-5
TGCGCCAGCAGCTTGGGACTAGCGGGGGGGCGAGAGACCCAGTACTTC
CASSLGLAGGRETQYF
>TRBV24-1|NA|NA|TRBJ2-5
TGTGCCACCGCGGGAGAGGGGACAAGTCAAGAGACCCAGTACTTC
CATAGEGTSQETQYF
>TRBV28|TRBD1|NA|TRBJ2-7
TGTGCCAGCAGTTTATCCCGCTCCCAACAGGGGGGTCGGTACGAGCAGTACTTC
CASSLSRSQQGGRYEQYF
>TRBV30|NA|NA|TRBJ2-5
TGTGCCTGGAGTAAAGGTGTTCAAGAGACCCAGTACTTC
CAWSKGVQETQYF
>TRBV27|NA|NA|TRBJ2-3
TGTGCCAGCAGTTTTCCGGCGGGGGCGCCCAGAGATACGCAGTATTTT
CASSFPAGAPRDTQYF
>TRBV7-9|NA|NA|TRBJ1-5
TGTGCCAGCAGCTCGGCCCAGGGGAATCAGCCCCAGCATTTT
CASSSAQGNQPQHF
>TRBV7-9|NA|NA|TRBJ2-7
TGTGCCAGCAGCTTAGAGGTAGGGGTTTCCTACGAGCAGTACTTC
CASSLEVGVSYEQYF
>TRBV10-2|NA|NA|TRBJ2-7
TGCGCCAGCAACTCCCACCGCTCAGGGTCCGCCAACGAGCAGTACTTC
CASNSHRSGSANEQYF
>TRBV2|NA|few|TRBJ2-3
TGTGCCAGCAGTGAAGTTAGTCCCACAGATACGCAGTATTTT
CASSEVSPTDTQYF
>TRBV30|NA|NA|TRBJ1-4
TGTGCCTGGAATCCGGGAGGGGAAAAACTGTTTTTT
CAWNPGGEKLFF
>TRBV5-8|TRBD1|NA|TRBJ2-4
TGTGCCAGCAGGTTACCTTGGGGACAGGGTGAAATTAGCATTCAGTACTTC
CASRLPWGQGEISIQYF
>TRBV19|NA|NA|TRBJ2-7
TGTGCCAGTAGTGTCGACAGGTCAAGCTCCTACGAGCAGTACTTC
CASSVDRSSSYEQYF
>TRBV7-9|NA|once|TRBJ1-3
TGTGCCAGCAGCCCAACAGTAGTAAACACCATATATTTT
CASSPTVVNTIYF
>TRBV6-5|NA|NA|TRBJ2-3
TGTGCCAGCAGTTCAGACTGGAGGGATACGCAGTATTTT
CASSSDWRDTQYF
>TRBV4-1|NA|NA|TRBJ2-1
TGCGCCAGCAGCCCTGGAGGGGGCCTGAAGACCTACAATGAGCAGTTCTTC
CASSPGGGLKTYNEQFF
>TRBV6-5|TRBD1|NA|TRBJ2-7
TGTGCCAGCAGTTGGGACAGAGCCTACGAGCAGTACTTC
CASSWDRAYEQYF
>TRBV7-2|NA|NA|TRBJ1-6
TGTGCCAGCACCCTTTCGGGTGGGGCCTATAATTCACCCCTCCACTTT
CASTLSGGAYNSPLHF
>TRBV7-9|NA|NA|TRBJ2-3
TGTGCCAGCAGCCCGGACAGCACAGATACGCAGTATTTT
CASSPDSTDTQYF
>TRBV7-3|NA|NA|TRBJ1-1
TGTGCCAGCAGCTTAGGACCGCCTAACACTGAAGCTTTCTTT
CASSLGPPNTEAFF
>TRBV30|NA|NA|TRBJ1-3
TGTGCCTGGAGCCTGGGGCCTTTGGGAAACACCATATATTTT
CAWSLGPLGNTIYF
>TRBV5-1|TRBD1|NA|TRBJ2-1
TGCGCCAGCAGCTCTGGACAGGGGGTCTACAATGAGCAGTTCTTC
CASSSGQGVYNEQFF
>TRBV2|NA|NA|TRBJ1-5
TGTGCCAGCATCAGGGAGAGCAATCAGCCCCAGCATTTT
CASIRESNQPQHF
>TRBV7-3|NA|NA|TRBJ2-3
TGTGCCAGCAGCTTCAGGGGACGAGGGACAGATACGCAGTATTTT
CASSFRGRGTDTQYF
>TRBV12-5|NA|NA|TRBJ1-2
TGTGCTAGTGGTTTGGTACTCTCCCCCCAGGATGGCTACACCTTC
CASGLVLSPQDGYTF
>TRBV20-1|NA|NA|TRBJ2-7
TGCAGTGCTAGCCCGAAATTTAGGCAGTACTTC
CSASPKFRQYF
>TRBV11-2|NA|few|TRBJ1-6
TGTGCCAGCAGCGCCCCACGGGGCGGTTCACCCCTCCACTTT
CASSAPRGGSPLHF
>TRBV7-2|TRBD1|NA|TRBJ1-1
TGTGCCAGCAGCTTACACAGGGGTTCCACCGGCGGGGGTGAAGCTTTCTTT
CASSLHRGSTGGGEAFF
>TRBV15|TRBD1|NA|TRBJ1-5
TGTGCCACCAGCAGGCCGACAGGGGGCAACCAGCCCCAGCATTTT
CATSRPTGGNQPQHF
>TRBV7-6|TRBD2|NA|TRBJ2-1
TGTGCCAGCAGCTTCCGACTAGCGGGGGGGGATGAGCAGTTCTTC
CASSFRLAGGDEQFF
>TRBV7-2|NA|NA|TRBJ1-2
TGTGCCAGCAGCTTAGTCTCCTATGGCTACACCTTC
CASSLVSYGYTF
>TRBV5-1|NA|NA|TRBJ1-1
TGCGCCAGCAGCTTGGGCTCGTCAAACACTGAAGCTTTCTTT
CASSLGSSNTEAFF